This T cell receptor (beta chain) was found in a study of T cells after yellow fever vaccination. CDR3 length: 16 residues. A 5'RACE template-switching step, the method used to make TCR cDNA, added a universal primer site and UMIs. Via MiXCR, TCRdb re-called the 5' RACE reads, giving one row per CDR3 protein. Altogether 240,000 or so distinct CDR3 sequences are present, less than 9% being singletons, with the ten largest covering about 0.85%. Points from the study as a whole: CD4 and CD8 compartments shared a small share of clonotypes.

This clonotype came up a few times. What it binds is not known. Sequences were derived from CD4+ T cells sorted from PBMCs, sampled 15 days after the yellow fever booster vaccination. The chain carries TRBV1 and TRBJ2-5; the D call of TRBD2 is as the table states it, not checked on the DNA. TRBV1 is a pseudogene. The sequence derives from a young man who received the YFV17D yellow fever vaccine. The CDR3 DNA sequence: TGCACCAGCCCCATGGGAGGGGGTGCGATAGCGGAGACCCAGTACTTC. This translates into CTSPMGGGAIAETQYF.